This TCR beta chain was sequenced in a study of cytomegalovirus exposure and HLA in healthy donors. Across the whole study: It was reported in a later analysis that the same platform had been used for the 120 validation repertoires as for the roughly 650 first-cohort repertoires. Notes on the study in general: The study designated over 150 TCR beta chains cytomegalovirus-associated. In vitro data verified three CMV-associated chains as specific for CMV antigens.

Assay used: immunoSEQ multiplex PCR; TCRdb lists only in-frame clones, some missing. This sample has 78,000 or so clones; 94% occur once, and the top ten carry approximately 3%. The CDR3 consists of 16 residues. Germline values: CDR1 MDHEN, CDR2 SYDVKM. Trimming took off 8 bases at V and 9 bases at J, with 23 bases between the two ends. A note on this clone: Its antigen is unidentified.

V is TRBV28 and J is TRBJ1-6, with D perhaps matching TRBD1 (5 bases). The sequenced sample was PBMCs. This clonotype was obtained from a woman between 18 and 29 years old in good health and CMV-seropositive. CDR3 residues: CASGMNRGVKLSPLHF. The CDR3, as DNA: TGTGCCAGCGGAATGAATAGGGGTGTTAAGCTTTCACCCCTCCACTTT.